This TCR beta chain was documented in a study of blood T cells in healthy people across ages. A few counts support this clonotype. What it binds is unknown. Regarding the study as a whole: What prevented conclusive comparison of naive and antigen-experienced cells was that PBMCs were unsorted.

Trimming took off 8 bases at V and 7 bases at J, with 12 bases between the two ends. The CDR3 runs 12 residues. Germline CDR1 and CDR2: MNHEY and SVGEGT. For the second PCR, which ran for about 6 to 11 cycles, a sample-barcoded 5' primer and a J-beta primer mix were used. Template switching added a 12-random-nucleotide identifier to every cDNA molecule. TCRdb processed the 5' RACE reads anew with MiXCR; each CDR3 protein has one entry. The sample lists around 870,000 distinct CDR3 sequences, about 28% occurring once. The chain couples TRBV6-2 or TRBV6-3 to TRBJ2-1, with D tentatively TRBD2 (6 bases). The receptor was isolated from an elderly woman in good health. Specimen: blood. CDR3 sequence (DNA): TGTGCCAGCGCGATCCGGGGGAATGAGCAGTTCTTC. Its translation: CASAIRGNEQFF.